One sample yielded the 23 T cell receptor beta chains listed below, sequenced in a study of T cells of healthy individuals. MiXCR, applied by TCRdb to the 5' RACE reads, yields one record per CDR3 protein. The sample holds roughly 76,000 distinct CDR3 sequences, approximately 5.4% seen once. The receptors originated from a female donor in good health.

This clonotype showed up many times. This chain links TRBV6-2 or TRBV6-3 with TRBJ1-1; D ambiguous. This CDR3 has 13 amino acids. Germline V gene lookup returns CDR1 MNHEY and CDR2 SVGEGT. Trimming left V 2 bases short and J 4 bases short, with 8 bases between. The CDR3, as DNA: TGTGCCAGCAGTTACACGGGAAGCACTGAAGCTTTCTTT. It codes for CASSYTGSTEAFF.

This clonotype was recorded at least ten times. The chain has TRBV12-3 or TRBV12-4 and TRBJ2-1; TRBD2 agrees at 13 bases. With V trimmed by 5 bases and J by 5 bases, 6 bases remained unmatched. The CDR3 length is 16 residues. CDR3 protein: CASSPGLAGVHNEQFF. In DNA, the CDR3 is TGTGCCAGCAGTCCAGGACTAGCGGGAGTACACAATGAGCAGTTCTTC.

This clonotype was picked up many times. Here the CDR3 DNA reads TGCGCCAGCAGCATTAGGGTAGGTCAGCCCCAGCATTTT. Translation: CASSIRVGQPQHF. The chain couples TRBV4-3 to TRBJ1-5; D not certain. CDR3 size: 13 residues. Germline V gene sequence: CDR1 LGHNA, CDR2 YSLEER. Trimming shortened V by 5 bases and J by 6 bases, and 11 bases separated the two germline ends.

This clonotype was counted ten times or more. The V gene is TRBV6-2 or TRBV6-3, the J gene TRBJ1-5, with D hard to call. Germline assignment: CDR1 MNHEY and CDR2 SVGEGT. V lost 1 base and J 6 bases, leaving 10 bases between the germline ends. The CDR3 length is 14 residues. CDR3 region: CASSYLGYPQPQHF. The CDR3 coding sequence is TGTGCCAGCAGTTACTTGGGGTACCCTCAGCCCCAGCATTTT.

The J gene is TRBJ1-2, the V gene TRBV30; D ambiguous. With 1 base removed from V and 4 bases from J, the gap between germline ends came to 10 bases. Per germline, CDR1 GTSNPN and CDR2 SVGIG (reference sequence). The CDR3 has 13 amino acids. CDR3 protein: CAWSGTSGYGYTF. The CDR3 coding sequence is TGTGCCTGGAGTGGGACCTCCGGCTATGGCTACACCTTC.

The V call is TRBV19, the J call TRBJ2-3; 8 bases line up with TRBD2. The trim removed 7 bases at V and 4 bases at J, leaving 7 bases unmatched. This CDR3 comprises 14 residues. Germline values: CDR1 LNHDA, CDR2 SQIVND (reference sequence). The DNA for the CDR3 is TGTGCCAGTATGGGAGCGGGAGATGCAGATACGCAGTATTTT. Translation: CASMGAGDADTQYF. The variable domain in full, with the rest retrieved from reference TRBV19 and TRBJ2-3, is DGGITQSPKYLFRKEGQNVTLSCEQNLNHDAMYWYRQDPGQGLRLIYYSQIVNDFQKGDIAEGYSVSREKKESFPLTVTSAQKNPTAFYLCASMGAGDADTQYFGPGTRLTVL.

CDR3 amino acids: CASSLGGSGQPQHF. CDR3 in DNA: TGTGCCAGCAGTTTAGGGGGTTCAGGCCAGCCCCAGCATTTT. The rearrangement links TRBV27 to TRBJ1-5; D might be TRBD1 (5 bases). This CDR3 is built from 14 residues. Germline lookup yields CDR1 MNHEY and CDR2 SMNVEV (reference sequence). V was pared by 2 bases and J by 7 bases, with 12 bases between.

This clonotype showed up many times. V gene TRBV12-3 or TRBV12-4 combines with J gene TRBJ1-1, with TRBD1 as a possible D gene (5 bases). This CDR3 region has 12 residues. V was trimmed by 3 bases and J by 5 bases, leaving 7 bases between them. The CDR3 sequence is CASSFWGTEAFF. Written as DNA, the CDR3 is TGTGCCAGCAGTTTCTGGGGGACTGAAGCTTTCTTT.

The V call is TRBV7-2, the J call TRBJ2-5; possible D gene TRBD1, 6 bases. V lost 5 bases and J 0 bases, leaving 16 bases between the germline ends. The germline V gene has CDR1 SGHTA and CDR2 FQGNSA. The CDR3 loop spans 16 amino acids. For the CDR3, the DNA is TGTGCCAGCAGCCATTGGGGCAGGGGAAACCAAGAGACCCAGTACTTC. Its translation: CASSHWGRGNQETQYF.

This clonotype appeared many times. This chain links TRBV7-9 with TRBJ2-1; 8 nucleotides line up with TRBD2. Per germline, CDR1 SEHNR and CDR2 FQNEAQ (reference sequence). V was clipped by 6 bases and J by 4 bases; unmatched bases: 8. The CDR3 covers 15 residues. CDR3 protein: CASRAYSGTYNEQFF. The DNA of the CDR3 is TGTGCCAGCAGGGCCTATAGCGGGACGTACAATGAGCAGTTCTTC. Drawing the rest from reference TRBV7-9 and TRBJ2-1, the complete variable domain is DTGVSQNPRHKITKRGQNVTFRCDPISEHNRLYWYRQTLGQGPEFLTYFQNEAQLEKSRLLSDRFSAERPKGSFSTLEIQRTEQGDSAMYLCASRAYSGTYNEQFFGPGTRLTVL.

This clonotype has a handful of counts. In DNA form, the CDR3 reads TGCAGTGCTAGAGACCCCACAGGCCCAATCTACGAGCAGTACTTC. It yields the protein CSARDPTGPIYEQYF. This chain links TRBV20-1 with TRBJ2-7; D may be TRBD1 (5 bases). Trimming removed 0 bases from V and 3 bases from J, with 15 bases in between. Germline CDR1 and CDR2: DFQATT and SNEGSKA (reference sequence). The CDR3 is 15 amino acids.

This clonotype occurred a few times. CDR3 in amino acids: CASSVLRGRNYNEQFF. CDR3 DNA: TGTGCCAGCAGTGTTCTCAGGGGGAGAAACTACAATGAGCAGTTCTTC. This sequence joins TRBV6-2 or TRBV6-3 and TRBJ2-1, with 7 bases matching TRBD1. V shed 5 bases and J 3 bases; nucleotides not matched to a gene: 10. Looked up from germline, CDR1 is MNHEY and CDR2 is SVGEGT. This CDR3 contains 16 residues.

A note on this clonotype: No conserved phenylalanine or tryptophan ends this CDR3, so it is likely a read error. The V and J genes are TRBV6-1 and TRBJ1-1; D is possibly TRBD1 (5 bases). CDR1 MNHNS and CDR2 SASEGT come from the germline V gene. Trimming took off 6 bases at V and 8 bases at J, with 13 bases between the two ends. The CDR3 is made up of 12 amino acids. The CDR3 protein is CASRRGGGEAFS. The CDR3 DNA sequence: TGTGCCAGCAGGAGGGGTGGTGGAGAAGCTTTCTCT.

This clonotype occurred a few times. V usage is TRBV7-2 and J usage is TRBJ2-5; D may be TRBD1 (6 bases). Trimming pared 5 bases from V and 5 bases from J, leaving 24 bases between. The CDR3 contains 17 residues. Per the germline V gene, CDR1 is SGHTA and CDR2 is FQGNSA. In DNA form, the CDR3 reads TGTGCCAGCAGCGCCTTCCCCCAGGGGCCCCTCGGGGAGACCCAGTACTTC. Translating it yields CASSAFPQGPLGETQYF. Full variable domain (rest looked up from reference TRBV7-2 and TRBJ2-5): GAGVSQSPSNKVTEKGKDVELRCDPISGHTALYWYRQSLGQGLEFLIYFQGNSAPDKSGLPSDRFSAERTGGSVSTLTIQRTQQEDSAVYLCASSAFPQGPLGETQYFGPGTRLLVL.

This clonotype was counted many times. The V and J genes are TRBV5-1 and TRBJ2-2; D is uncertain. CDR1 and CDR2 from the germline V gene are SGHRS and YFSETQ. The germline V and J ends were trimmed by 0 bases and 4 bases, with 10 bases remaining between them. This CDR3 is 15 amino acids long. CDR3 region: CASSLVDSGTGELFF. Written as DNA, the CDR3 is TGCGCCAGCAGCTTGGTAGATTCGGGCACCGGGGAGCTGTTTTTT.

This clonotype has just a few counts. The V call is TRBV5-1, the J call TRBJ2-6; D may be TRBD2 (7 bases). This CDR3 contains 18 residues. Between the trimmed V and J ends, which lost 4 bases and 0 bases, there was a span of 17 bases. The germline V gene has CDR1 SGHRS and CDR2 YFSETQ. The CDR3 DNA reads as TGCGCCAGCAGCCTCCGCGGGGGCCTCAGCTCTGGGGCCAACGTCCTGACTTTC. It codes for CASSLRGGLSSGANVLTF.

J is TRBJ1-2 and V is TRBV20-1, with no clear D. CDR3 length equals 14 residues. V lost 4 bases to trimming and J lost 0 bases, with 12 bases between them. Germline V gene data show CDR1 as DFQATT and CDR2 as SNEGSKA (reference sequence). The DNA for the CDR3 is TGCAGTGCTACCCAGGCCCCAGCTAACTATGGCTACACCTTC. This sequence encodes CSATQAPANYGYTF.

This clonotype occurred a few times. This sequence joins TRBV6-1 and TRBJ1-4; D is unclear. Germline CDR1 and CDR2: MNHNS and SASEGT. The CDR3 sequence is 15 residues long. Trimming removed 5 bases from V and 4 bases from J, with 14 bases in between. Written as DNA, the CDR3 is TGTGCCAGCAGTCCATCACCGGCACTTAATGAAAAACTGTTTTTT. It is translated as CASSPSPALNEKLFF.

This clonotype showed up just a few times. The J gene is TRBJ2-1, the V gene TRBV27; TRBD2 matches 15 bases. The CDR3 is made up of 16 amino acids. With V trimmed by 5 bases and J by 7 bases, 6 bases remained unmatched. Germline V lookup: CDR1 MNHEY, CDR2 SMNVEV (reference sequence). CDR3 sequence (DNA): TGTGCCAGCAGTCTCTGGACTAGCGGGAGGGCGAATGAGCAGTTCTTC. Protein product: CASSLWTSGRANEQFF.

This clonotype came up many times. V and J are TRBV20-1 and TRBJ2-1, with 7 bases that match TRBD2. CDR3 size: 15 residues. V was pared by 2 bases and J by 8 bases, with 12 bases of the junction left unmatched. Germline-derived CDR1 and CDR2 are DFQATT and SNEGSKA (reference sequence). This CDR3 reads CSARLAGGTGYEQFF. The DNA for the CDR3 is TGCAGTGCTAGATTAGCGGGCGGAACCGGTTATGAGCAGTTCTTC.

This clonotype was seen more than once but under ten times. The CDR3 DNA reads TGTGCCAGCAGTTTAGGCGGACAGGGCCGCTCTGGAAACACCATATATTTT. Protein: CASSLGGQGRSGNTIYF. The chain joins TRBV12-3 or TRBV12-4 to TRBJ1-3, with TRBD1 identical over 8 bases. The V gene end was trimmed by 1 base and the J gene end by 0 bases; junction bases not matched to a gene: 5. The CDR3 runs to 17 residues.

This clonotype was detected many times. The chain joins TRBV7-9 to TRBJ2-7; TRBD2 might be the D (6 bases). V was clipped by 0 bases and J by 3 bases, with 9 bases between them. The CDR3 has 14 residues. Germline V gene sequence: CDR1 SEHNR, CDR2 FQNEAQ (reference sequence). CDR3 protein: CASSLADGSYEQYF. The CDR3 coding sequence is TGTGCCAGCAGCTTAGCCGACGGGAGCTACGAGCAGTACTTC. The entire variable domain, with the rest obtained from reference TRBV7-9 and TRBJ2-7, is as follows: DTGVSQNPRHKITKRGQNVTFRCDPISEHNRLYWYRQTLGQGPEFLTYFQNEAQLEKSRLLSDRFSAERPKGSFSTLEIQRTEQGDSAMYLCASSLADGSYEQYFGPGTRLTVT.

This clonotype has at least ten counts. This chain links TRBV7-2 with TRBJ2-3; 7 bases align to TRBD1. The CDR3 runs 15 residues. Trimming removed 5 bases from V and 6 bases from J; junction bases left unmatched: 11. The germline V gene encodes CDR1 SGHTA and CDR2 FQGNSA. CDR3 in amino acids: CASSVEQGVRDTQYF. The CDR3 nucleotides are TGTGCCAGCAGCGTGGAGCAGGGGGTACGGGATACGCAGTATTTT.